This record concerns one T cell receptor (beta chain) sequence. Its antigen is unidentified. Cells were stimulated with overlapping HIV-1 Gag 15-mer peptides. CD40L/CD69 double-negative CD45RO-high memory CD4+ T cells were collected. This sample is drawn from a study of persistence of HIV-infected CD4 T cells. Trimming removed 0 bases from V and 5 bases from J, with 8 bases in between. The CDR3 has 14 residues. The germline V gene encodes CDR1 LGHDT and CDR2 YNNKEL (reference sequence). The libraries were made with immunoSEQ version 4 in survey mode. Profiling relied on immunoSEQ multiplex PCR, and the TCRdb table lists in-frame clones only, not all of them. Of about 36,000 clones in the sample, about 85% were seen once.

Sequences were derived from cultured CD4+ T cells from PBMCs, sampled from a patient who received antiretroviral therapy. The J gene is TRBJ2-1, the V gene TRBV3-1 (or the pseudogene TRBV3-2); D remains unclear. The sequence derives from an adult with HIV. The donor label of this sample is uncertain. Here the CDR3 DNA reads TGTGCCAGCAGCCAAGATTCGGGTCACAATGAGCAGTTCTTC. This encodes CASSQDSGHNEQFF.